One sample yielded the 7 T cell receptor beta chains listed below, sequenced in a study of cytomegalovirus exposure and HLA in healthy donors. PCR primers comprised 60 Vbeta and 13 Jbeta primers. TCRdb keeps only in-frame clones here, not all; method: immunoSEQ multiplex PCR. This table holds more than 95,000 clones, 65% to 75% found once. Sequenced sample: PBMCs. The receptors were sampled from a woman between 45 and 60 years old in good health and CMV-seropositive.

The gene calls are TRBV19 and TRBJ1-2; possible D gene TRBD1, 5 bases. The length of the CDR3 is 13 residues. Per germline, CDR1 LNHDA and CDR2 SQIVND (reference sequence). Trimming removed 6 bases from V and 3 bases from J, with 11 bases in between. CDR3 DNA sequence: TGTGCCAGTAGACCGTCGGGGGACTATGGCTACACCTTC. It encodes CASRPSGDYGYTF.

V usage is TRBV10-3 and J usage is TRBJ2-7, with D perhaps TRBD1 (5 bases). The CDR3 is 16 amino acids. V lost 3 bases and J lost 1, with 16 bases in between. Germline lookup yields CDR1 ENHRY and CDR2 SYGVKD. The DNA for the CDR3 is TGTGCCATCAGTGACTCAGCCAGGGTAAATTCCTACGAGCAGTACTTC. Its protein product is CAISDSARVNSYEQYF.

V usage is TRBV30 and J usage is TRBJ1-2; TRBD1 is a possible D gene (6 bases). The CDR3 runs to 13 residues. Looked up from germline, CDR1 is GTSNPN and CDR2 is SVGIG (reference sequence). Trimming stripped 0 bases from V and 5 bases from J, with 10 bases between. Here the CDR3 reads CAWSVEGVYGYTF. The DNA for the CDR3 is TGTGCCTGGAGTGTCGAGGGGGTGTATGGCTACACCTTC.

The chain has TRBV2 and TRBJ1-1, with D possibly TRBD1 on 6 matching bases. Germline CDR1 reads SNHLY; CDR2 reads FYNNEI. The CDR3 extends over 14 amino acids. V was pared by 5 bases and J by 7 bases, with 17 bases between. CDR3 sequence: CASSRTEGVFEAFF. CDR3 coding DNA: TGTGCCAGCAGTAGGACAGAGGGGGTTTTTGAAGCTTTCTTT.

In DNA, the CDR3 is TGTGCCAGCAGCTTAGGGGGGGGGCGAAATGAAAAACTGTTTTTT. It specifies CASSLGGGRNEKLFF. The chain uses TRBV11-2 and TRBJ1-4; tentative D call: TRBD1 (6 bases). The CDR3 has 15 residues. Germline V gives CDR1 SGHAT, CDR2 FQNNGV. V was trimmed by 1 base and J by 5 bases, leaving 11 bases between them.

The gene calls are TRBV28 and TRBJ1-1; D is possibly TRBD1 (5 bases). V was cut by 1 base and J by 5 bases, with 5 bases left in between. The CDR3 totals 12 residues. The germline gives CDR1 MDHEN, CDR2 SYDVKM. The CDR3 is CASSLSGTEAFF. Written as DNA, the CDR3 is TGTGCCAGCAGTTTATCAGGGACTGAAGCTTTCTTT. Together with reference TRBV28 and TRBJ1-1, the CDR3 gives the full variable domain: DVKVTQSSRYLVKRTGEKVFLECVQDMDHENMFWYRQDPGLGLRLIYFSYDVKMKEKGDIPEGYSVSREKKERFSLILESASTNQTSMYLCASSLSGTEAFFGQGTRLTVV.

The chain is built from TRBV6-1 and TRBJ2-7, with 9 positions matching TRBD1. The V gene's germline CDR1 is MNHNS and CDR2 SASEGT. V lost 6 bases and J lost 2; bases outside the gene matches: 8. CDR3 length: 15 amino acids. The CDR3 spells CASRPVQGATYEQYF. The DNA for the CDR3 is TGTGCCAGCAGACCAGTACAGGGGGCTACCTACGAGCAGTACTTC.